This T cell receptor (beta chain) appears in the sequencing data of a study of T cell responses to AZD1222 COVID-19 vaccine. Study-level points and caveats: AZD1222 recipients seropositive at baseline numbered only six or seven. Sampling that yielded the repertoires occurred only after the peak T cell response. Mapped onto spike, vaccine-associated CD4 TCRs spanned it and were dominant at 160-218 and 743-854.

TCRdb's copy holds only in-frame clones and misses some; the assay was immunoSEQ multiplex PCR. There are roughly 150,000 clones in the sample; approximately 84% occur only once, and about 4% lies in the top ten. Unmatched junction bases numbered 8, after V lost 3 bases and J lost 4 bases. The CDR3 runs to 15 residues. Germline CDR1 SGDLS, CDR2 YYNGEE. In regard to this clone: Its antigen remains unknown.

The chain is built from TRBV9 and TRBJ1-1; 8 nucleotides match TRBD1. The sequence was collected from an adult in good health. The source was peripheral blood, collected on day 0 of AZD1222 vaccination. The CDR3 region has the DNA TGTGCCAGCAGCGAACAGGGGGGGTTGAGCACTGAAGCTTTCTTT. Its translation: CASSEQGGLSTEAFF.